The clone carrying this T cell receptor (beta chain) has a handful of counts. Its antigen is not identified. The CDR3 is made up of 14 amino acids. Germline V gene data show CDR1 as SGHVS and CDR2 as FQNEAQ. The trim removed 1 base at V and 3 bases at J, leaving 2 bases unmatched. This record belongs to a study of beta chain features in type 1 diabetes. Background on the study: When patients were set against healthy donors, age, gender and cell yields were similar. Study-wide results and limits: Patients with Type 1 diabetes showed moderately but significantly shorter TCRB CDR3s in all four CD4+ subsets. Fewer insertions but more deletions were seen at VDJ junctions in type 1 diabetes patients. A cDNA-based sequencing approach could over-represent cells with high TCR expression.

CD4+ cells of the naive, central memory, regulatory and stem cell-like memory types were sorted via CD45RO/CCR7/CD25/CD127/CD95/CD27. TCRB transcripts that were expressed got sequenced, as all of the isolated RNA had been reverse transcribed. The data were produced by immunoSEQ multiplex PCR, yet TCRdb's version contains in-frame clones alone and is incomplete. The profile shows 680,000 or so clones, roughly 13% of them singletons. Specimen: naive CD4+ T cells from blood. This clonotype originated in a man younger than 30 with type 1 diabetes. The chain joins TRBV7-8 to TRBJ2-5, with TRBD2 identical over 7 bases. DNA for the CDR3: TGTGCCAGCAGCTTAGGGCTAGCGGAAGAGACCCAGTACTTC. Protein: CASSLGLAEETQYF.